The subject of this entry is one T cell receptor (beta chain). Germline V lookup: CDR1 SNHLY, CDR2 FYNNEI. This CDR3 comprises 16 residues. V lost 3 bases to trimming and J lost 7 bases, with 18 bases between them. Authors' data handling: The assay estimated nucleated cells by amplifying reference gene primers. TCRdb's copy holds only in-frame clones and misses some; the assay was immunoSEQ multiplex PCR. That table gives V, J and clone size, and the DNA gave D and trimming. Counted here are 300,000 or so clones, about 90% occurring once; the ten biggest clones make up 3.7%. The record originates from a study of blood T cell repertoires in COVID-19. On the study more broadly: Both acute and convalescent COVID-19 samples were obtained from the United States, Italy and Spain. Sources were T cells, B-cell-depleted T cells, or PBMCs; the material itself was cDNA or gDNA.

Sequencing was carried out using peripheral blood. The V call is TRBV2, the J call TRBJ1-4; perhaps TRBD1 as D (5 bases). The TCR was taken from a woman aged 40-49 years with acute or convalescent COVID-19. The CDR3 DNA reads TGTGCCAGCAGTGAGGGGTACGGGGGGGTTGGTGAAAAACTGTTTTTT. Its translation: CASSEGYGGVGEKLFF.